These T cell receptor beta chains were read from a single sample in a study of memory CD4+ T cells and cytomegalovirus serostatus. This table comes from immunoSEQ multiplex PCR, and its TCRdb copy is limited to in-frame clones, with some not included. The table lists tens of thousands of clones, about 79% of them singletons, with more than 0.95% in the top ten. Sequencing input: memory CD4+ T cells from blood. The receptor set was obtained from an adult in good health and CMV-seronegative. The CDR3 runs from the conserved cysteine through the conserved F or W. The D gene is left open where the match is weak. Size tells how often a clone was seen (once, few, many) or the class of an expanded clone, and some rows leave it out.

d_gene: NA
j_gene: TRBJ1-1
abundance: few
v_gene: TRBV6-6
CDR3aa: CASTKGDGIEAFF
CDR3nt: TGTGCCAGCACCAAAGGGGATGGGATTGAAGCTTTCTTT

d_gene: NA
j_gene: TRBJ1-1
abundance: NA
v_gene: TRBV7-8
CDR3aa: CASTRQAFTYTEAFF
CDR3nt: TGTGCCAGCACCAGACAGGCATTCACTTACACTGAAGCTTTCTTT

d_gene: TRBD2
j_gene: TRBJ2-7
abundance: NA
v_gene: TRBV9
CDR3aa: CASSVGVSGRDTYEQYF
CDR3nt: TGTGCCAGCAGCGTAGGAGTGAGCGGGAGGGACACCTACGAGCAGTACTTC

d_gene: TRBD2
j_gene: TRBJ2-7
abundance: NA
v_gene: TRBV7-8
CDR3aa: CASSLGLAGGLAYF
CDR3nt: TGTGCCAGCAGCTTAGGACTAGCTGGGGGTTTAGCATACTTC

d_gene: TRBD1
j_gene: TRBJ1-2
abundance: NA
v_gene: TRBV20-1
CDR3aa: CSAWDSDGYTF
CDR3nt: TGCAGTGCTTGGGACAGCGATGGCTACACCTTC

d_gene: TRBD2
j_gene: TRBJ2-1
abundance: NA
v_gene: TRBV19
CDR3aa: CASSREGLAGRGEQFF
CDR3nt: TGTGCCAGTAGTCGGGAGGGGCTAGCGGGGAGGGGTGAGCAGTTCTTC

d_gene: NA
j_gene: TRBJ2-7
abundance: NA
v_gene: TRBV11-2
CDR3aa: CASSLWGNEQYF
CDR3nt: TGTGCCAGCAGCTTATGGGGGAACGAGCAGTACTTC

d_gene: TRBD1
j_gene: TRBJ2-7
abundance: NA
v_gene: TRBV28
CDR3aa: CASSSRQGVVRTPYEQYF
CDR3nt: TGTGCCAGCAGTTCTCGCCAGGGGGTGGTGAGAACGCCCTACGAGCAGTACTTC

d_gene: NA
j_gene: TRBJ1-1
abundance: NA
v_gene: TRBV11-2
CDR3aa: CASSFPTVSTEAFF
CDR3nt: TGTGCCAGCAGCTTCCCGACAGTGAGCACTGAAGCTTTCTTT

d_gene: NA
j_gene: TRBJ1-1
abundance: NA
v_gene: TRBV5-6
CDR3aa: CASSRRDGNTEAFF
CDR3nt: TGTGCCAGCAGCCGGAGGGACGGGAACACTGAAGCTTTCTTT

d_gene: NA
j_gene: TRBJ1-2
abundance: NA
v_gene: TRBV6-1
CDR3aa: CASSARAGARNSNYGYTF
CDR3nt: TGTGCCAGCAGTGCCCGGGCAGGGGCCAGAAACTCTAACTATGGCTACACCTTC

d_gene: NA
j_gene: TRBJ2-3
abundance: NA
v_gene: TRBV21-1
CDR3aa: CASREDRASTDTQYF
CDR3nt: TGTGCCAGCAGAGAGGACAGGGCTAGCACAGATACGCAGTATTTT

d_gene: NA
j_gene: TRBJ2-5
abundance: once
v_gene: TRBV5-4
CDR3aa: CASSLDRAGDQYF
CDR3nt: TGTGCCAGCAGCTTGGACAGGGCAGGCGACCAGTACTTC

d_gene: NA
j_gene: TRBJ1-5
abundance: few
v_gene: TRBV7-9
CDR3aa: CASSLDSQPQHF
CDR3nt: TGTGCCAGCAGCTTAGATTCTCAGCCCCAGCATTTT

d_gene: TRBD2
j_gene: TRBJ2-5
abundance: NA
v_gene: TRBV7-2
CDR3aa: CASSVSAGGPGETQYF
CDR3nt: TGTGCCAGCAGCGTAAGCGCGGGAGGGCCCGGAGAGACCCAGTACTTC

d_gene: NA
j_gene: TRBJ2-2
abundance: few
v_gene: TRBV10-1
CDR3aa: CASSGRGELFF
CDR3nt: TGCGCCAGCAGTGGACGGGGGGAGCTGTTTTTT

d_gene: TRBD2
j_gene: TRBJ2-5
abundance: NA
v_gene: TRBV19
CDR3aa: CASSPQVAGLETQYF
CDR3nt: TGTGCCAGTTCCCCCCAGGTAGCGGGACTAGAGACCCAGTACTTC

d_gene: NA
j_gene: TRBJ1-1
abundance: NA
v_gene: TRBV5-1
CDR3aa: CASSLGTGPYNTEAFF
CDR3nt: TGCGCCAGCAGCTTGGGAACGGGACCTTATAACACTGAAGCTTTCTTT

d_gene: NA
j_gene: TRBJ1-1
abundance: NA
v_gene: TRBV4-3
CDR3aa: CASSHYISGTEAFF
CDR3nt: TGCGCCAGCAGCCATTATATATCAGGCACTGAAGCTTTCTTT

d_gene: NA
j_gene: TRBJ1-2
abundance: NA
v_gene: TRBV28
CDR3aa: CASKLGGGYTF
CDR3nt: TGTGCCAGCAAACTGGGGGGGGGCTACACCTTC

d_gene: NA
j_gene: TRBJ2-1
abundance: NA
v_gene: TRBV19
CDR3aa: CASSLRGPDVYNEQFF
CDR3nt: TGTGCCAGTAGTTTACGGGGCCCGGATGTTTACAATGAGCAGTTCTTC

d_gene: NA
j_gene: TRBJ1-1
abundance: NA
v_gene: TRBV30
CDR3aa: CAWSRLGNTEAFF
CDR3nt: TGTGCCTGGAGCCGTTTAGGGAACACTGAAGCTTTCTTT

d_gene: NA
j_gene: TRBJ1-1
abundance: NA
v_gene: TRBV25-1
CDR3aa: CASSESRGGTEAFF
CDR3nt: TGTGCCAGCAGTGAAAGTAGGGGAGGGACTGAAGCTTTCTTT

d_gene: NA
j_gene: TRBJ2-7
abundance: NA
v_gene: TRBV2
CDR3aa: CASNDHAQSYEQYF
CDR3nt: TGTGCCAGCAACGACCATGCCCAGTCCTACGAGCAGTACTTC

d_gene: TRBD1
j_gene: TRBJ1-1
abundance: few
v_gene: TRBV11-2
CDR3aa: CASSLGQQAFF
CDR3nt: TGTGCCAGCAGCCTGGGACAGCAAGCTTTCTTT

d_gene: NA
j_gene: TRBJ2-5
abundance: few
v_gene: TRBV7-2
CDR3aa: CASSLRGIMETQYF
CDR3nt: TGTGCCAGCAGCTTAAGAGGGATCATGGAGACCCAGTACTTC

d_gene: TRBD1
j_gene: TRBJ1-2
abundance: NA
v_gene: TRBV5-5
CDR3aa: CASEKGQGSNYGYTF
CDR3nt: TGTGCCAGCGAAAAAGGACAGGGAAGTAACTATGGCTACACCTTC

d_gene: TRBD1
j_gene: TRBJ1-2
abundance: NA
v_gene: TRBV15
CDR3aa: CATSRPGQQNYGYTF
CDR3nt: TGTGCCACCAGCAGACCGGGACAGCAAAACTATGGCTACACCTTC